The T cell receptor beta chain under discussion was sequenced for a study of blood T cells in healthy people across ages. The second PCR ran about 6 to 11 cycles with a sample-barcoded 5' primer and J-beta primers. MiXCR, run by TCRdb on the 5' RACE reads, gives a single entry per CDR3 protein. The sample includes about 1.7 million distinct CDR3 sequences, roughly 27% of them seen just once. The people who gave samples were healthy Caucasians from Russia, aged roughly 6 to 100. This clonotype was seen many times. The receptor was derived from a woman aged 30 to 39 in good health. The sequencing sample was made of blood.

For the CDR3, the DNA is TGTGCCAGCAGGGACGCTAATTCACCCCTCCACTTT. It is translated as CASRDANSPLHF. The gene calls are TRBV7-2 and TRBJ1-6; D gene unclear. The CDR3 has 12 amino acids. Trimming removed 6 bases from V and 6 bases from J, with 6 bases in between. Looked up from germline, CDR1 is SGHTA and CDR2 is FQGNSA.